This TCR beta chain came from a study of cytomegalovirus exposure and HLA in healthy donors. PCR used 60 Vbeta primers and 13 Jbeta primers. The assay was immunoSEQ multiplex PCR, and TCRdb's table has in-frame clones only and misses some. The sample consists of about 91,000 clones, around 70% of them appearing once. The germline V gene encodes CDR1 MDHEN and CDR2 SYDVKM. The CDR3 spans 17 residues. After removal of 3 bases from V and 2 bases from J, the junction contained 10 bases not matched to a gene. The sequenced material came from PBMCs. V usage is TRBV28 and J usage is TRBJ2-3, with TRBD2 matching 8 bases. The TCR was taken from a female donor in good health and CMV-seronegative. CDR3 nucleotides: TGTGCCAGCAGTTTCCTAGGACTAGCAGGAACCACAGATACGCAGTATTTT. It yields the protein CASSFLGLAGTTDTQYF.